This entry features one T cell receptor beta chain sequence. The antigen is unknown. This sample was taken from a study of early T cells in non-severe SARS-CoV-2 infection. Overall study context: From unsorted whole blood, bulk RNA was sequenced, and the chains remained unpaired. Overall study results and limits: VDJdb matching, biased toward anti-spike CD8 responses, missed private and CD4 specificities.

Researchers tagged individual cDNA molecules with unique molecular identifiers. TCRdb analysed the 5' RACE reads with MiXCR anew, one entry per CDR3 protein. The sample lists more than 45,000 distinct CDR3 sequences, more than 7% occurring once. Sequenced sample: whole blood. The sequence derives from an adult who was a healthcare worker with PCR-confirmed SARS-CoV-2 infection or an uninfected control (not recorded which).

CDR3 residues: CASSSSGRGFEAFF. CDR3 DNA: TGTGCCAGCTCGAGCTCGGGACGGGGGTTTGAAGCTTTCTTT. This sequence joins TRBV18 and TRBJ1-1; tentatively, D is TRBD1 (5 bases). The V end was cut by 6 bases, the J end by 7 bases, with 18 bases between. The germline CDR1 and CDR2 sequences are KGHSH and LQKENI. This CDR3 contains 14 residues.